This T cell receptor beta chain came from a study of T cells in Graves' hyperthyroidism and ophthalmopathy. This clonotype has at least ten counts. What was amplified from RNA transcripts were TCR beta CDR3 regions. TCR CDR3 underwent first-round RT-PCR with the HTBI primer set. TCRdb fed the multiplex PCR reads into MiXCR, producing one record per CDR3 protein. This table holds under 350,000 distinct CDR3 sequences, approximately 13% found once. Over 18 months, lack of ophthalmopathy progression marked Graves' hyperthyroidism as stable. CDR1 is MNHNS and CDR2 is SASEGT in the germline V gene. V lost 5 bases, J lost 10 bases, and 14 bases lay in between. The CDR3 length is 13 residues.

The sequence came from a woman aged 40-49 years with Graves' hyperthyroidism. The rearrangement uses TRBV6-1 and TRBJ1-4, with D perhaps matching TRBD1 (6 bases). The sequenced material came from blood. CDR3 in amino acids: CASSRAVRGKLFF. CDR3 nucleotides: TGTGCCAGCAGTAGAGCAGTCAGGGGAAAACTGTTTTTT.